The 30 T cell receptor beta chains reported below all come from one sample, sequenced in a study of T cell responses to AZD1222 COVID-19 vaccine. The table came from immunoSEQ multiplex PCR; TCRdb's copy has only in-frame clones and leaves some out. The table shows around 260,000 clones, with roughly 93% occurring only once. This sample comprised peripheral blood, obtained on day 0 of AZD1222 vaccination. The source is an adult in good health.

This chain joins TRBV27 and TRBJ1-5; 9 positions match TRBD1. The germline V gene encodes CDR1 MNHEY and CDR2 SMNVEV (reference sequence). With 6 bases clipped from V and 0 bases from J, the junction kept 9 bases outside the gene matches. The CDR3 runs to 17 residues. CDR3 loop: CASRPGQGLYSNQPQHF. CDR3 DNA: TGTGCCAGCAGACCGGGACAGGGCCTTTATAGCAATCAGCCCCAGCATTTT.

The chain recombines TRBV9 with TRBJ2-6; D tentatively reads TRBD1 or TRBD2 (5 bases each). The CDR3 sequence is 15 residues long. Between the trimmed V and J ends, which lost 2 bases and 4 bases, there was a span of 10 bases. Germline lookup yields CDR1 SGDLS and CDR2 YYNGEE. CDR3 sequence (DNA): TGTGCCAGCAGCGTCCGGGACCAGGGGGCCAACGTCCTGACTTTC. Encoded protein: CASSVRDQGANVLTF.

CDR3 sequence (DNA): TGTGCCAGCAGCCGACAGGGGGTCGGCACTGAAGCTTTCTTT. It encodes CASSRQGVGTEAFF. This rearrangement joins TRBV7-3 to TRBJ1-1, with 9 nucleotides matching TRBD1. Germline values: CDR1 SGHTA, CDR2 FQGTGA. The CDR3 covers 14 residues. Unmatched junction bases numbered 5, after V lost 5 bases and J lost 4 bases.

Notes on this clone: The junction departs from the called germline gene at one end, perhaps through a read error. The CDR3 is CATSRDQREDEQYF. The CDR3 coding sequence is TGTGCCACCAGCAGAGATCAGCGGGAGGACGAACAGTACTTC. The V gene is TRBV15, the J gene TRBJ2-7; the match to TRBD2 covers 9 bases. CDR3 size: 14 residues. Per the germline V gene, CDR1 is LNHNV and CDR2 is YYDKDF (reference sequence).

V and J are TRBV19 and TRBJ1-1; D perhaps matches TRBD1 (6 bases). CDR1 and CDR2 from the germline V gene are LNHDA and SQIVND (reference sequence). The V end was cut by 3 bases, the J end by 6 bases, with 14 bases between. The CDR3 consists of 14 residues. The CDR3 sequence: CASSMGAVQAEAFF. The CDR3 DNA reads TGTGCCAGTAGTATGGGGGCGGTTCAGGCTGAAGCTTTCTTT.

CDR3 DNA sequence: TGTGCCAGCAGCGTCACAAGGAACACTGAAGCTTTCTTT. Residues: CASSVTRNTEAFF. The genes are TRBV9 and TRBJ1-1; no clear D. Trimming stripped 2 bases from V and 1 base from J, with 6 bases between. The CDR3 runs 13 residues. Germline lookup yields CDR1 SGDLS and CDR2 YYNGEE.

This chain connects TRBV7-8 to TRBJ2-5, with D possibly being TRBD1 (6 bases). Deletions cut 5 bases from V and 4 bases from J, with 26 bases between. This CDR3 region has 18 residues. The V gene's germline CDR1 is SGHVS and CDR2 FQNEAQ. CDR3 DNA: TGTGCCAGCAGCCGATCCCGCCCCGGGACCACCAGGGGAGAGACCCAGTACTTC. This encodes CASSRSRPGTTRGETQYF.

This chain joins TRBV28 and TRBJ1-2; no reliable D call. The CDR3 sequence is 13 residues long. Germline V gives CDR1 MDHEN, CDR2 SYDVKM. Trimming removed 4 bases from V and 5 bases from J, with 11 bases in between. DNA of the CDR3: TGTGCCAGCAGTTCGTACGAGAAGTATGGCTACACCTTC. It encodes CASSSYEKYGYTF.

The rearrangement uses TRBV5-1 and TRBJ2-3, with D perhaps TRBD2 (6 bases). The CDR3 extends over 17 amino acids. Germline CDR1 reads SGHRS; CDR2 reads YFSETQ. The V end was cut by 0 bases, the J end by 1 base, with 15 bases between. CDR3 amino acids: CASSLAPVASGTDTQYF. As DNA, the CDR3 is TGCGCCAGCAGCTTGGCCCCGGTGGCTAGCGGCACAGATACGCAGTATTTT.

The table lists this clone with a count of one. The rearrangement uses TRBV7-2 and TRBJ2-7; D remains unclear. Trimming stripped 4 bases from V and 0 bases from J, with 10 bases between. The CDR3 extends over 14 amino acids. The germline V gene encodes CDR1 SGHTA and CDR2 FQGNSA. The CDR3 region has the DNA TGTGCCAGCAGCTGGACGGCAAGCTCCTACGAGCAGTACTTC. This encodes CASSWTASSYEQYF.

The genes are TRBV24-1 and TRBJ2-3, with D perhaps TRBD1 or TRBD2 (6 bases each). This CDR3 spans 16 amino acids. V lost 0 bases to trimming and J lost 6 bases, with 15 bases between them. Germline V lookup: CDR1 KGHDR, CDR2 SFDVKD. The CDR3 protein is CATSDLQPGATDTQYF. The DNA for the CDR3 is TGTGCCACCAGTGATTTGCAACCGGGGGCTACGGATACGCAGTATTTT.

J is TRBJ2-5 and V is TRBV5-1, with 7 bases lining up with TRBD2. Germline loops: CDR1 SGHRS, CDR2 YFSETQ. CDR3 size: 15 residues. Trimming took 0 bases from V and 5 from J; bases not matched to a gene: 7. The CDR3 sequence is CASSLAKRGGETQYF. The CDR3 region has the DNA TGCGCCAGCAGCTTGGCCAAGCGGGGAGGGGAGACCCAGTACTTC.

This clone has a handful of counts. The chain uses TRBV4-3 and TRBJ2-2; TRBD2 aligns across 11 bases. The CDR3 length is 19 residues. V was pared by 0 bases and J by 6 bases, with 12 bases of the junction left unmatched. Germline V gene sequence: CDR1 LGHNA, CDR2 YSLEER. The CDR3 DNA follows: TGCGCCAGCAGCCAAGAGGTAGCGGGAGGGCCTTTATATCCCGGGGAGCTGTTTTTT. As protein: CASSQEVAGGPLYPGELFF.

The rearrangement uses TRBV25-1 and TRBJ1-6; 10 nucleotides line up with TRBD1. Per germline, CDR1 MGHDK and CDR2 SYGVNS. J lost 9 bases, V lost 8 bases, and 1 base had no gene match. The CDR3 length is 12 residues. This CDR3 is CASRDRGSPLHF. In DNA, the CDR3 is TGTGCCAGCCGGGACAGGGGTTCACCCCTCCACTTT.

V usage is TRBV28 and J usage is TRBJ2-3, with 8 bases matching TRBD2. V lost 5 bases, J lost 2 bases, and 12 bases stayed unmatched. From germline, CDR1 is MDHEN and CDR2 SYDVKM. CDR3 length equals 17 residues. This CDR3 is CASSPQGRGALTDTQYF. CDR3 nucleotides: TGTGCCAGCAGTCCCCAGGGGCGGGGGGCTCTCACAGATACGCAGTATTTT.

This clone was seen only once. The V gene is TRBV7-2, the J gene TRBJ1-2; 9 nucleotides agree with TRBD1. This CDR3 spans 13 amino acids. The V and J ends lost 5 bases and 8 bases, in that order; junction bases with no gene match: 6. CDR1 is SGHTA, CDR2 FQGNSA, per germline. The CDR3 bases are TGTGCCAGCAGCCCACGGACAGGGGTAGGCTACACCTTC. Encoded protein: CASSPRTGVGYTF.

The genes are TRBV15 and TRBJ1-1, with no clear D. CDR1 and CDR2 (germline): LNHNV, YYDKDF (reference sequence). The V and J ends lost 0 bases and 5 bases respectively, with 16 bases between them. This CDR3 is 16 amino acids long. CDR3 coding DNA: TGTGCCACCAGCAGAGATTGGTTTGGAGGCCGGACTGAAGCTTTCTTT. This encodes CATSRDWFGGRTEAFF.

The genes are TRBV27 and TRBJ1-5; D might be TRBD1 (5 bases). The CDR3 contains 14 residues. Between the trimmed V and J ends, which lost 8 bases and 6 bases, there was a span of 17 bases. In germline, CDR1 is MNHEY, CDR2 SMNVEV (reference sequence). The CDR3 region is CASAREGRFQPQHF. The DNA of the CDR3 is TGTGCCAGCGCGCGGGAGGGGCGGTTTCAGCCCCAGCATTTT.

The V and J genes are TRBV5-1 and TRBJ1-5; 8 bases map to TRBD1. Germline CDR1 and CDR2: SGHRS and YFSETQ. V was pared by 3 bases and J by 5 bases, with 4 bases of the junction left unmatched. The CDR3 is 14 residues long. Here the CDR3 DNA reads TGCGCCAGCAGCTGGACAGGGAGGGATCAGCCCCAGCATTTT. This codes for CASSWTGRDQPQHF.

This chain links TRBV6-2 or TRBV6-3 with TRBJ1-6; 8 nucleotides align to TRBD1. The CDR3 runs to 15 residues. Germline CDR1 MNHEY, CDR2 SVGEGT. The J segment lost 8 bases and the V segment lost 2 bases, leaving 5 bases of the junction unmatched. In DNA form, the CDR3 reads TGTGCCAGCAGTTACCGGACAGGGAGGGATTCACCCCTCCACTTT. It codes for CASSYRTGRDSPLHF.

The chain recombines TRBV6-5 with TRBJ2-3; D not resolved. CDR1 MNHEY and CDR2 SVGAGI come from the germline V gene. V gave up 4 bases and J gave up 2 bases, with 4 bases separating them. There are 12 residues in the CDR3. The CDR3 bases are TGTGCCAGCAGTTCCATCACAGATACGCAGTATTTT. Its protein product is CASSSITDTQYF.

The chain couples TRBV20-1 to TRBJ2-7; D is unclear. V dropped 5 bases and J dropped 9 bases, with 14 bases sitting between them. Germline V CDR1 and CDR2: DFQATT, SNEGSKA (reference sequence). The CDR3 is 11 residues long. The CDR3 DNA sequence: TGCAGTGCTTCGACCGACTCGGGGCAGTACTTC. This sequence encodes CSASTDSGQYF.

The chain employs TRBV5-4 and TRBJ1-2; TRBD1 matches 10 bases. Unmatched junction bases numbered 8, after V lost 1 base and J lost 8 bases. In germline, CDR1 is SGHNT, CDR2 YYREEE (reference sequence). The CDR3 sequence is 15 residues long. The CDR3 coding sequence is TGTGCCAGCAGCTTGTTGGGACAGGGGCCGGGGGGCTACACCTTC. Its translation is CASSLLGQGPGGYTF.

V usage is TRBV7-6 and J usage is TRBJ2-7; TRBD2 agrees at 11 bases. CDR1 is SGHVS, CDR2 FNYEAQ, per germline. The CDR3 extends over 15 amino acids. V was pared by 7 bases and J by 6 bases, with 11 bases of the junction left unmatched. The CDR3 sequence is CASTRLLAGESEQYF. Here the CDR3 DNA reads TGTGCCAGCACCCGGTTACTAGCGGGAGAGAGCGAGCAGTACTTC.

V usage is TRBV4-3 and J usage is TRBJ1-2, with TRBD1 as a possible D gene (5 bases). This CDR3 contains 16 residues. CDR1 is LGHNA, CDR2 YSLEER, per germline. Between the trimmed V and J ends, which lost 5 bases and 3 bases, there was a span of 19 bases. In DNA, the CDR3 is TGCGCCAGCAGCACTAATGGGAGAGGGGCGGACTATGGCTACACCTTC. Translating gives CASSTNGRGADYGYTF.

This chain joins TRBV2 and TRBJ2-2; 9 positions agree with TRBD1. The CDR3 has 19 residues. The germline CDR1 and CDR2 sequences are SNHLY and FYNNEI. The trim removed 6 bases at V and 1 base at J, leaving 15 bases unmatched. CDR3 sequence: CASRGGVPPGQGNTGELFF. CDR3 sequence (DNA): TGTGCCAGCAGAGGGGGGGTACCTCCGGGACAGGGGAACACCGGGGAGCTGTTTTTT.

J is TRBJ2-1 and V is TRBV24-1; the D gene is possibly TRBD1 (5 bases). CDR3 length equals 16 residues. The germline CDR1 and CDR2 sequences are KGHDR and SFDVKD. With 3 bases removed from V and 7 bases from J, the gap between germline ends came to 18 bases. CDR3 coding DNA: TGTGCCACCAGTGATAGCAGGGCACTACTGTGGAATGAGCAGTTCTTC. The encoded protein is CATSDSRALLWNEQFF.

The chain links TRBV28 to TRBJ1-2; 9 nucleotides line up with TRBD1. Unmatched junction bases numbered 11, after V lost 4 bases and J lost 8 bases. Germline lookup yields CDR1 MDHEN and CDR2 SYDVKM. The CDR3 loop spans 15 amino acids. The CDR3 region has the DNA TGTGCCAGCAGTTGGACACAGGGGGCTTGGCGGGGCTACACCTTC. Its protein is CASSWTQGAWRGYTF.

The V call is TRBV5-1, the J call TRBJ2-5; 9 bases are a match to TRBD2. Looked up from germline, CDR1 is SGHRS and CDR2 is YFSETQ. This CDR3 comprises 14 residues. V was clipped by 3 bases and J by 3 bases; unmatched bases: 3. The CDR3 loop is CASSWRTSEETQYF. The CDR3 DNA is TGCGCCAGCAGCTGGAGGACTAGCGAAGAGACCCAGTACTTC.

This chain joins TRBV6-5 and TRBJ2-5; 8 positions agree with TRBD1. This CDR3 comprises 15 residues. Germline values: CDR1 MNHEY, CDR2 SVGAGI. Trimming took 0 bases from V and 5 from J; bases not matched to a gene: 5. DNA of the CDR3: TGTGCCAGCAGTTACTCTCGGACAGGGTGGGAGACCCAGTACTTC. It specifies CASSYSRTGWETQYF.